This is a list of T cell receptor beta chains from one sample in a study of blood T cell repertoires in COVID-19. Sequencing used immunoSEQ multiplex PCR; TCRdb keeps in-frame clones, though not all of them. The sample has about 350,000 clones, approximately 84% seen once; the top ten hold approximately 0.93%. The sample comprised PBMCs or T cells enriched from blood (not recorded which). These receptors all come from a woman aged 30 to 39 who had recovered from COVID-19. The CDR3 runs from the conserved cysteine through the conserved F or W. D genes are given only for firm matches. Only part of the rows carry a size: once, few, many, or a class if the clone is expanded.

J gene	V gene	D gene	clone size	CDR3 protein	CDR3 DNA
TRBJ1-2	TRBV28	TRBD1	-	CASSLTTGGWGYTF	TGTGCCAGCAGTTTAACGACAGGGGGATGGGGCTACACCTTC
TRBJ1-1	TRBV7-9	TRBD1	once	CASSLGQGGFF	TGTGCCAGCAGCTTGGGACAGGGCGGTTTCTTT
TRBJ1-2	TRBV4-3	-	-	CASSQDSNGNYGYTF	TGCGCCAGCAGCCAAGATAGCAACGGGAACTATGGCTACACCTTC
TRBJ2-3	TRBV21-1	-	-	CASSKALASGVICGDTQYF	TGTGCCAGCAGCAAAGCTTTGGCTAGCGGGGTAATTTGCGGGGATACGCAGTATTTT
TRBJ1-2	TRBV29-1	-	-	CSVEAGVVHYGYTF	TGCAGCGTTGAAGCCGGGGTGGTTCACTATGGCTACACCTTC
TRBJ1-1	TRBV9	-	-	CASSVRGNTEAFF	TGTGCCAGCAGCGTACGCGGGAACACTGAAGCTTTCTTT
TRBJ2-1	TRBV4-3	-	-	CASSQDMEREQFF	TGCGCCAGCAGCCAAGATATGGAGAGGGAGCAGTTCTTC
TRBJ1-4	TRBV6-5	TRBD1	-	CASSYLGTGVDEKLFF	TGTGCCAGCAGTTACTTGGGGACAGGGGTTGATGAAAAACTGTTTTTT
TRBJ2-7	TRBV28	TRBD1	-	CASSSTGTGSYEQYF	TGTGCCAGCAGTTCTACCGGGACAGGGTCCTACGAGCAGTACTTC
TRBJ1-1	TRBV5-8	-	-	CASSLLFGVQAFF	TGTGCCAGCAGCTTGCTGTTCGGGGTTCAAGCTTTCTTT
TRBJ2-3	TRBV30	-	few	CAWSQKTRSSTDTQYF	TGTGCCTGGAGTCAAAAGACTAGAAGTAGCACAGATACGCAGTATTTT
TRBJ1-1	TRBV29-1	TRBD1	once	CSVVGDRGPEAFF	TGCAGCGTTGTCGGGGACAGGGGGCCTGAAGCTTTCTTT
TRBJ1-1	TRBV5-4	-	-	CASSLVGGRNTEAFF	TGTGCCAGCAGCTTGGTGGGGGGAAGAAACACTGAAGCTTTCTTT
TRBJ2-5	TRBV18	TRBD2	few	CASSPLPGLAGSETQYF	TGTGCCAGCTCACCACTACCGGGACTAGCGGGGTCAGAGACCCAGTACTTC
TRBJ2-7	TRBV3-1/TRBV3-2	TRBD1	once	CASSIRQGADEQYF	TGTGCCAGCAGCATCCGACAGGGGGCCGACGAGCAGTACTTC
TRBJ2-1	TRBV4-2	TRBD2	-	CASSQRASGGGLGNEQFF	TGTGCCAGCAGCCAACGAGCTAGCGGGGGGGGCTTGGGGAATGAGCAGTTCTTC
TRBJ2-3	TRBV30	-	-	CALDRPRGADTQYF	TGTGCCCTGGACCGACCTCGGGGGGCGGATACGCAGTATTTT
TRBJ1-6	TRBV11-2	-	-	CASSLEGRSGRSSYNSPLHF	TGTGCCAGCAGCTTAGAAGGTCGGTCGGGGAGGAGCTCCTATAATTCACCCCTCCACTTT
TRBJ2-1	TRBV27	TRBD1	-	CASSTPGQSNNEQFF	TGTGCCAGCAGTACCCCGGGACAGTCCAACAATGAGCAGTTCTTC
TRBJ2-1	TRBV11-2	TRBD2	-	CASSLGLAGGNEQFF	TGTGCCAGCAGCTTAGGTCTAGCGGGGGGCAATGAGCAGTTCTTC
TRBJ2-5	TRBV5-1	-	once	CASSALLGREETQYF	TGCGCCAGCAGCGCACTCCTAGGTCGAGAAGAGACCCAGTACTTC
TRBJ1-3	TRBV7-6	TRBD1	-	CASSPLAGGSIVNTIYF	TGTGCCAGCAGCCCTCTGGCAGGGGGCAGTATAGTGAACACCATATATTTT
TRBJ2-1	TRBV12-5	TRBD2	-	CASGPSGGAYNEQFF	TGTGCTAGTGGTCCTAGCGGGGGGGCTTACAATGAGCAGTTCTTC
TRBJ1-2	TRBV11-2	TRBD1	-	CASSLDEGALGYTF	TGTGCCAGCAGCTTAGATGAGGGGGCGCTCGGCTACACCTTC
TRBJ2-1	TRBV11-3	-	-	CASSLDQWGPLILNNEQFF	TGTGCCAGCAGCTTAGATCAGTGGGGGCCCTTGATCCTCAACAATGAGCAGTTCTTC
TRBJ2-5	TRBV5-4	TRBD1	-	CASSRTGQGETQYF	TGTGCCAGCAGCCGAACCGGACAGGGAGAGACCCAGTACTTC
TRBJ2-6	TRBV6-5	TRBD1	-	CASSLDRGSGANVLTF	TGTGCCAGCAGTTTGGACAGGGGGTCTGGGGCCAACGTCCTGACTTTC
TRBJ1-5	TRBV12-3/TRBV12-4	-	-	CASSWKGDQPQHF	TGTGCCAGCAGTTGGAAGGGGGATCAGCCCCAGCATTTT
TRBJ1-2	TRBV28	TRBD1	-	CASSFPGQGGSYGYTF	TGTGCCAGCAGTTTCCCCGGACAGGGGGGTAGCTATGGCTACACCTTC
TRBJ1-2	TRBV12-3/TRBV12-4	TRBD1	-	CASNHNNRGDRAF	TGTGCCAGCAACCATAATAACAGGGGGGACAGGGCCTTC
TRBJ1-5	TRBV30	-	-	CAWSIPGKFSNQPQHF	TGTGCCTGGAGTATTCCAGGGAAGTTTAGCAATCAGCCCCAGCATTTT
TRBJ2-7	TRBV14	TRBD1	-	CASSLGQGGNEQYF	TGTGCCAGCAGCCTCGGACAGGGGGGGAATGAGCAGTACTTC
TRBJ1-2	TRBV4-3	-	-	CASSQDLGGLSYGYTF	TGCGCCAGCAGCCAAGATCTAGGGGGATTGTCCTATGGCTACACCTTC
TRBJ2-6	TRBV12-5	TRBD1	-	CASAKGQGASSGANVLTF	TGTGCTAGTGCCAAGGGACAGGGGGCGTCGTCAGGGGCCAACGTCCTGACTTTC
TRBJ1-1	TRBV27	-	-	CASSFTVDTEAFF	TGTGCCAGCAGTTTTACGGTGGACACTGAAGCTTTCTTT
TRBJ2-1	TRBV5-1	TRBD2	-	CASSESGGVGEQFF	TGCGCCAGCAGCGAGAGCGGGGGTGTGGGTGAGCAGTTCTTC
TRBJ1-5	TRBV19	-	-	CASSIGMTVLGQPQHF	TGTGCCAGTAGTATAGGGATGACGGTCCTAGGACAGCCCCAGCATTTT
TRBJ2-6	TRBV5-4	-	-	CASSRELGPTGANVLTF	TGTGCCAGCAGTAGGGAACTAGGTCCCACTGGGGCCAACGTCCTGACTTTC
TRBJ2-1	TRBV29-1	TRBD1	-	CSVPTGGGSASREQFF	TGCAGCGTTCCGACAGGGGGAGGGTCGGCGTCGAGAGAGCAGTTCTTC
TRBJ1-1	TRBV10-2	-	-	CASSEIGRGGSFEAFF	TGCGCCAGCAGTGAGATAGGGCGTGGGGGGTCTTTTGAAGCTTTCTTT
TRBJ1-5	TRBV2	-	once	CASSEGQTAYQPQHF	TGTGCCAGCAGTGAGGGACAAACGGCCTATCAGCCCCAGCATTTT
TRBJ1-1	TRBV5-4	TRBD1	-	CASSPPGTGMRNTEAFF	TGTGCCAGCAGCCCTCCCGGGACAGGGATGAGGAACACTGAAGCTTTCTTT
TRBJ2-3	TRBV5-1	TRBD2	-	CASSWGSLADLDTQYF	TGCGCCAGCAGCTGGGGGTCACTAGCGGACCTAGATACGCAGTATTTT
TRBJ1-5	TRBV7-8	TRBD1	-	CASSLDRGTQPQHF	TGTGCCAGCAGCTTAGACAGGGGGACTCAGCCCCAGCATTTT